The clone carrying this T cell receptor (beta chain) has a single count. The junction departs from the called germline gene at one end, perhaps through a read error. The PCR made use of 60 Vbeta and 13 Jbeta primers. TCRdb's copy holds only in-frame clones and misses some; the assay was immunoSEQ multiplex PCR. The data hold roughly 140,000 clones, with approximately 78% observed a single time. The sample comes from a study of cytomegalovirus exposure and HLA in healthy donors. CDR3 length: 17 amino acids. From germline, CDR1 is SEHNR and CDR2 FQNEAQ (reference sequence). The V call is TRBV7-9, the J call TRBJ2-1; 7 nucleotides agree with TRBD2. Sequencing was performed on PBMCs. This clonotype was sampled from a woman aged 40 to 49 in good health and CMV-seropositive. The CDR3 reads CSSSSRQAGPFYNEQFF. The DNA for the CDR3 is TGTTCCAGCAGCTCTCGGCAAGCGGGACCTTTCTACAATGAGCAGTTCTTC.